The clone carrying this T cell receptor (beta chain) was observed many times. Its target is not known. By quantitative 5'-RACE with molecular barcodes, the TCR beta libraries were made. TCRdb re-called the 5' RACE reads with MiXCR, one entry per CDR3 protein. This sample has about 800,000 distinct CDR3 sequences, with 10% to 15% found just once. These data are taken from a study of CD8 T cells in ankylosing spondylitis. Findings and limits, study-wide: What seemed typical of ankylosing spondylitis blood was a TCR beta motif built from eight highly homologous variants. In synovial fluid and blood from reactive arthritis, some motif variants were previously reported. Within peripheral blood, clones linked to disease were CD8+ and relatively rare. Reportedly, significant enrichment of disease-linked clones occurred in matched ankylosing spondylitis synovial fluid.

There are 13 residues in the CDR3. Germline-derived CDR1 and CDR2 are SQVTM and ANQGSEA. V dropped 8 bases and J dropped 0 bases, with 11 bases sitting between them. Sequenced sample: blood, either unsorted or a sorted T cell fraction (not recorded which). This TCR was recovered from a male donor with ankylosing spondylitis. The chain links TRBV29-1 to TRBJ2-1, with D uncertain. CDR3 sequence: CSSDATSYNEQFF. CDR3 sequence (DNA): TGCAGCTCAGACGCGACCTCCTACAATGAGCAGTTCTTC.